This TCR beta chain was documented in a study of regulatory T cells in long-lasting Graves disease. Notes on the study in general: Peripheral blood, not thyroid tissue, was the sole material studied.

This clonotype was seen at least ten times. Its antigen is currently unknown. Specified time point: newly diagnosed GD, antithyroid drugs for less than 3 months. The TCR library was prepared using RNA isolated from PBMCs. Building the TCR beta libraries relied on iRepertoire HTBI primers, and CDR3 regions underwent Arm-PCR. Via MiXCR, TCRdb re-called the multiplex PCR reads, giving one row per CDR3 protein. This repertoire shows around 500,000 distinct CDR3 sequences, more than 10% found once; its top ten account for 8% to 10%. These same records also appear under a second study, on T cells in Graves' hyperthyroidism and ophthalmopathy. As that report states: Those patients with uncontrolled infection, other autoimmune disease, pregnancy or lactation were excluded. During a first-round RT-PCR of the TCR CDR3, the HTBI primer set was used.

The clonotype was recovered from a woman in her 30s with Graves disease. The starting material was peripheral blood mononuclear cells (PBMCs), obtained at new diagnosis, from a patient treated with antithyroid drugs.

The CDR3 coding sequence is TGTGCCAGCTCATACAGGGGCGGAAAGAACACCGGGGAGCTGTTTTTT. Its protein product is CASSYRGGKNTGELFF. The V and J genes are TRBV18 and TRBJ2-2; 7 nucleotides align to TRBD1. CDR3 length: 16 amino acids. Per the germline V gene, CDR1 is KGHSH and CDR2 is LQKENI. V trimming: 5 bases; J trimming: 1 base; junction bases outside the gene matches: 7.